Listed below are T cell receptor beta chains from one sample, sequenced in a study of human T cells and chemical hapten exposure. TCRdb re-analysed the RACE reads in MiXCR, keeping a single row per CDR3 protein. The sample carries about 290,000 distinct CDR3 sequences, approximately 7.5% recorded once. This specimen consisted of whole blood, obtained in connection with sensitization to the hapten diphenylcyclopropenone (DPC). The receptors were gathered from a man younger than 35 with alopecia areata. Some clones in this sample may be carry-over from other donors' samples. The CDR3 runs from the conserved cysteine through the conserved F or W. The D gene is left open where the match is weak. Rows give clone size only sometimes, using once, few, many, or a class for an expanded clone.

v_gene	abundance	d_gene	j_gene	CDR3nt	CDR3aa
TRBV7-2	many	-	TRBJ1-6	TGTGCCAGCAGCTTAGTGGCAGGGAGCTCCTATAATTCACCCCTCCACTTT	CASSLVAGSSYNSPLHF
TRBV6-5	many	TRBD1	TRBJ2-2	TGTGCCAGCAGCACGAGGGACAGGGCGAACACCGGGGAGCTGTTTTTT	CASSTRDRANTGELFF
TRBV4-1	-	-	TRBJ1-4	TGCGCCAGCAGCCAGCCAGGGGTTCCAACTAATGAAAAACTGTTTTTT	CASSQPGVPTNEKLFF
TRBV20-1	few	-	TRBJ2-7	TGCAGTGCTATGGAGGGGGATACTTACGAGCAGTACTTC	CSAMEGDTYEQYF
TRBV12-3/TRBV12-4	-	-	TRBJ2-2	TGTGCCAGCAGTTTAGCGAGGGCTATGGACGCCGGGGAGCTGTTTTTT	CASSLARAMDAGELFF
TRBV6-2/TRBV6-3	few	TRBD1	TRBJ2-7	TGTGCCAGCAGTTACTTTGGACAGGCTTCCTACGAGCAGTACTTC	CASSYFGQASYEQYF
TRBV15	many	-	TRBJ1-5	TGTGCCACCAGCGTCGGTAACAATCCCCAGCATTTT	CATSVGNNPQHF
TRBV13	-	TRBD1	TRBJ2-5	TGTGCCAGCAGCACGCCGGACAGGGCCGAAGAAGAGACCCAGTACTTC	CASSTPDRAEEETQYF
TRBV20-1	-	TRBD1	TRBJ1-6	TGCAGTGCTAGAGAGGACAGGGGAAATTCACCCCTCCACTTT	CSAREDRGNSPLHF
TRBV6-2/TRBV6-3	few	-	TRBJ1-6	TGTGCCAGCAGTAACTACCGGGTCTGGAATTCACCCCTCCACTTT	CASSNYRVWNSPLHF
TRBV6-5	few	-	TRBJ1-4	TGTGCCAGCAGTTACTCATGGGGTCAGAACGAAAAACTGTTTTTT	CASSYSWGQNEKLFF
TRBV7-2	-	-	TRBJ1-5	TGTGCCAGCACCTCACAGGGTTATTATCAGCCCCAGCATTTT	CASTSQGYYQPQHF
TRBV28	few	-	TRBJ2-3	TGTGCCAGCAGTTTGATTTCTGAGACGCAGTATTTT	CASSLISETQYF
TRBV5-1	many	TRBD1	TRBJ2-6	TGCGCCAGCATCATGGACAGGGGCTCTGGGGCCAACGTCCTGACTTTC	CASIMDRGSGANVLTF
TRBV7-8	few	TRBD1	TRBJ2-2	TGTGCCAGCAGCTTAGGGGACAGAGGGGAGCTGTTTTTT	CASSLGDRGELFF
TRBV7-8	few	-	TRBJ2-1	TGTGCCAGCAGCCCTCAGACTGGGAGCTCCTACAATGAGCAGTTCTTC	CASSPQTGSSYNEQFF